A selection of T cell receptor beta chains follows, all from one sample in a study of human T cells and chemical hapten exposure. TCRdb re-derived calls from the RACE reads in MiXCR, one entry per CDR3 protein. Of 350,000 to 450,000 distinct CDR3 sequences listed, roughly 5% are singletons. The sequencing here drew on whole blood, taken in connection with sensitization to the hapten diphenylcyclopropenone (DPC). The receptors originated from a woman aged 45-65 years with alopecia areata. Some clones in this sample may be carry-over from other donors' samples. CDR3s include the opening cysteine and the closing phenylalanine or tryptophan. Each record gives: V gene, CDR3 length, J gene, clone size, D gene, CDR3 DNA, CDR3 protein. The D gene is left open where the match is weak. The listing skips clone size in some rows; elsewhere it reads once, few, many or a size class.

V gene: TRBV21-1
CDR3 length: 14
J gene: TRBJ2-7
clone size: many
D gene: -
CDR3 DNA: TGTGCCAGCAGCTCCACCGGTCATTCCTACGAGCAGTACTTC
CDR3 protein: CASSSTGHSYEQYF

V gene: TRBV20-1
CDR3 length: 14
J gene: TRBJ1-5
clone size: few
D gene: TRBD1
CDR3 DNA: TGCAGTGCTAGAGCCGCAGGGGGTAATCAGCCCCAGCATTTT
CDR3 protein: CSARAAGGNQPQHF

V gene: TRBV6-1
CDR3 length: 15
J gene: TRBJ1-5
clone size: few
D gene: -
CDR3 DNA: TGTGCCAGCAGCCTCCTGGGCAATTACAATCAGCCCCAGCATTTT
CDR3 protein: CASSLLGNYNQPQHF

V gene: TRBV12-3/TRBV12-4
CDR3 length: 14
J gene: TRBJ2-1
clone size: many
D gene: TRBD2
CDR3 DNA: TGTGCCAGCAGTTTGGGACTAGTGGGTAATGAGCAGTTCTTC
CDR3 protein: CASSLGLVGNEQFF

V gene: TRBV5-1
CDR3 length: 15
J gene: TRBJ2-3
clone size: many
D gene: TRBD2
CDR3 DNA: TGCGCCAGCAGCCTAGCGGGGCGGCCATTGGATACGCAGTATTTT
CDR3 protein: CASSLAGRPLDTQYF

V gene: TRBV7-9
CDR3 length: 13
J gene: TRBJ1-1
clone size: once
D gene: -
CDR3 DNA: TGTGCCTTTCGCGCGTCTGGGAACACTGAAGCTTTCTTT
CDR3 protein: CAFRASGNTEAFF

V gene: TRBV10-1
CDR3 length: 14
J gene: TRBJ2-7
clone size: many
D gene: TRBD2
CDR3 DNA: TGCGCCAGCAGTGGACTAGCGAGTTCCTACGAGCAGTACTTC
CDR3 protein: CASSGLASSYEQYF

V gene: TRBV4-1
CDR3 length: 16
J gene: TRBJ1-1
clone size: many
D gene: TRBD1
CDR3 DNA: TGCGCCAGCAGCCTCTGGACAGGAGGACGTAACACTGAAGCTTTCTTT
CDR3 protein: CASSLWTGGRNTEAFF

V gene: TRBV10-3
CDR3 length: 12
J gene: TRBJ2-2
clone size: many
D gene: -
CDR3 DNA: TGTGCCATCAGTGGGGACGGCGGGGAGCTGTTTTTT
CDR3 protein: CAISGDGGELFF

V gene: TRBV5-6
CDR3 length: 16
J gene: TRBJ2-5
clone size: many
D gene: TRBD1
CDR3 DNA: TGTGCCAGCAGCTTGGTAGTACAGGGGGCGCGGGAGACCCAGTACTTC
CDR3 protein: CASSLVVQGARETQYF

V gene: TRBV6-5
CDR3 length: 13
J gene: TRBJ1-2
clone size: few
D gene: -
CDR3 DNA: TGTGCCAGCAGTTACCCAGGACAGAGAGGCTACACCTTC
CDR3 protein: CASSYPGQRGYTF

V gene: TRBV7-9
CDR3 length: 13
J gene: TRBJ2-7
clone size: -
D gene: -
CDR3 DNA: TGTGCCAGCAGCTTGACGGGGCGAGACGAGCAGTACTTC
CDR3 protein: CASSLTGRDEQYF

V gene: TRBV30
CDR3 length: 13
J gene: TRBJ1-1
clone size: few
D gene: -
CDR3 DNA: TGTGCCTGGAGCCTCAATCCCCACCCGGAAGCTTTCTTT
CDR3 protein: CAWSLNPHPEAFF

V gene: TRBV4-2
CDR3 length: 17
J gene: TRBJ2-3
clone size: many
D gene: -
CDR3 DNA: TGTGCCAGCAGCCAAGAATCAGCCGGACGACTAACAGATACGCAGTATTTT
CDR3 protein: CASSQESAGRLTDTQYF

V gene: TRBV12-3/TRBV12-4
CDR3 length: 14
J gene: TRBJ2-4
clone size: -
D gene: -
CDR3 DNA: TGTGCCAGCAGTCCAACCGGACCGATAAACATTCAGTACTTC
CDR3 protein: CASSPTGPINIQYF

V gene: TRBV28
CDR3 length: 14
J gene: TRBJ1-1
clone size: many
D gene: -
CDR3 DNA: TGTGCCAGCAGTTTAGGAGGGGCGTGGGAGAAAACTTTCTTT
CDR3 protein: CASSLGGAWEKTFF

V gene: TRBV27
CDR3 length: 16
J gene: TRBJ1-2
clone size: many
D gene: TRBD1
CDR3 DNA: TGTGCCAGCAGTTCCGAACCACAGACAGGGGCCTATGGCTACACCTTC
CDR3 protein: CASSSEPQTGAYGYTF

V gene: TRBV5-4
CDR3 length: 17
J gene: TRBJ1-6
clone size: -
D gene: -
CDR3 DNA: TGTGCCAGCAGCTTGGATCTGGGCAGCTCCTATAATTCACCCCTCCACTTT
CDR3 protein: CASSLDLGSSYNSPLHF

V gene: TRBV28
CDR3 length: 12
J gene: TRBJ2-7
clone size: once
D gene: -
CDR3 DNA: TGTGCCAGCAGTTTCGAGGGGGACGAGCAGTACTTC
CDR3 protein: CASSFEGDEQYF

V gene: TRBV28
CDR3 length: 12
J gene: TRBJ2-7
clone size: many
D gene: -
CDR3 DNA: TGTGCCAGTGAGTCGGACACCTACGAGCAGTACTTC
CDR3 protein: CASESDTYEQYF

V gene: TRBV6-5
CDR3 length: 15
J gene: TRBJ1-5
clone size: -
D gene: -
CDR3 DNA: TGTGCCAGCAGTCCCTTACAGGGAGCAAATCAGCCCCAGCATTTT
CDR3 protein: CASSPLQGANQPQHF

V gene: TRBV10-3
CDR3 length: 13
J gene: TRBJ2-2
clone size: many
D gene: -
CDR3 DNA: TGTGCCATCAGTGAGATGTTCCCCGGGGAGCTGTTTTTT
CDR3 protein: CAISEMFPGELFF

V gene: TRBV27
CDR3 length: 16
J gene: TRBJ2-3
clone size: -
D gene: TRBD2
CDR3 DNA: TGTGCCAGCAGTCCCCGGGTAGCGGGAGGGGCGGATACGCAGTATTTT
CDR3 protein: CASSPRVAGGADTQYF

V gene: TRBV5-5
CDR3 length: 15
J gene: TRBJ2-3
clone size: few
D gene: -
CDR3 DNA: TGTGCCAGCAGCGAGAGAACGGGAGTAGCAGATACGCAGTATTTT
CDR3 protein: CASSERTGVADTQYF

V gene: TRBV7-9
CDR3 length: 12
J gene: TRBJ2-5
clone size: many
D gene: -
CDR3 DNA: TGTGCCAGCAGCGCCTCACAAGAGACCCAGTACTTC
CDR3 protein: CASSASQETQYF

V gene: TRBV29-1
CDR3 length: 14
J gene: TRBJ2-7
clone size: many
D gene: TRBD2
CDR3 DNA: TGCAGCGCTCTCTCGGGACTAGCGGCCCACGAGCAGTACTTC
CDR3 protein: CSALSGLAAHEQYF

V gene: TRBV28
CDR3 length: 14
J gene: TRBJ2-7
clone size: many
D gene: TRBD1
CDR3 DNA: TGTGCCAGCAGTGGCCGGGACAGGGCCTACGAGCAGTACTTC
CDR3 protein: CASSGRDRAYEQYF

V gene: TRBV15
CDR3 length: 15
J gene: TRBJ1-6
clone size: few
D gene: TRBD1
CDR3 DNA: TGTGCCACCAGCAGTTCGGACAGGGTGAATTCACCCCTCCACTTT
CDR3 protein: CATSSSDRVNSPLHF

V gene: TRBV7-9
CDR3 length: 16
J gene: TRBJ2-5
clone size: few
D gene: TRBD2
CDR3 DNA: TGTGCCAGCAGCTTATTCCCAGCGGGAGGGGAAGAGACCCAGTACTTC
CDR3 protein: CASSLFPAGGEETQYF

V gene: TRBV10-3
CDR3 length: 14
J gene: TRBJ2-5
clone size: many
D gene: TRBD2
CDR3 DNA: TGTGCCATCAAACTAGCGGGAGGAGAGGAGACCCAGTACTTC
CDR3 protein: CAIKLAGGEETQYF

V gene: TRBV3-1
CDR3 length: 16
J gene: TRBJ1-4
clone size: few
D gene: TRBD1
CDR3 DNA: TGTGCCAGCAGTCGGGGACAGGGGCTTTCGGGGGAAAAACTGTTTTTT
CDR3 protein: CASSRGQGLSGEKLFF

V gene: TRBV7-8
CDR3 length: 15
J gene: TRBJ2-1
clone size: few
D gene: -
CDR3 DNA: TGTGCCAGCAGCTTAGGTCTAGCTCGGTACAATGAGCAGTTCTTC
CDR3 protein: CASSLGLARYNEQFF

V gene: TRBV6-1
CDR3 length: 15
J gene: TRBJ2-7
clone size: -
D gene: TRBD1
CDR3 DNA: TGTGCCAGCAGTGATTACGGGACAGGAGCCTACGAGCAGTACTTC
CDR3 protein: CASSDYGTGAYEQYF

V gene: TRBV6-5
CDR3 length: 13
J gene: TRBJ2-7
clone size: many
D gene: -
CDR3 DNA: TGTGCCAGCAGTCGGCAGCAGTCCTACGAGCAGTACTTC
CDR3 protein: CASSRQQSYEQYF

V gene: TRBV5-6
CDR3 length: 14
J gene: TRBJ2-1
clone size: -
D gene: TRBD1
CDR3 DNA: TGTGCCAGCAACTTTGGGACAGGGAGCGATGAGCAGTTCTTC
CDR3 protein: CASNFGTGSDEQFF

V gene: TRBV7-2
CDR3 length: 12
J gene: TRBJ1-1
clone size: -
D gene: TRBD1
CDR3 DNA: TGTGCCAGCAGCCTTCGGACAGGGAGAGCTTTCTTT
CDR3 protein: CASSLRTGRAFF

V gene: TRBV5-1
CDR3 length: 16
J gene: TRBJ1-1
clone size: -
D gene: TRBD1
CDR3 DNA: TGCGCCAGCAGCTTGTCAGGGGGCAGGCCCAACACTGAAGCTTTCTTT
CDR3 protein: CASSLSGGRPNTEAFF

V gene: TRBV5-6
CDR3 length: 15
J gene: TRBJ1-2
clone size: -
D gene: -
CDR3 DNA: TGTGCCAGCAGCTTGGCGGGGGGACGAGGCGGTGGCTACACCTTC
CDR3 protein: CASSLAGGRGGGYTF

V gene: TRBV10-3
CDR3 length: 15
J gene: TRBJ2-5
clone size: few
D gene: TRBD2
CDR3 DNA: TGTGCCATCAGTGAGTCGAGCGGGAGTCCTGAGACCCAGTACTTC
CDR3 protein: CAISESSGSPETQYF

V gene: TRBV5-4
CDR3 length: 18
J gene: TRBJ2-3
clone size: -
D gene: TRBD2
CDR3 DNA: TGTGCCAGCAGCGTGGGGACTAGCGGGAGGCGGTATCCAGATACGCAGTATTTT
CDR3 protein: CASSVGTSGRRYPDTQYF

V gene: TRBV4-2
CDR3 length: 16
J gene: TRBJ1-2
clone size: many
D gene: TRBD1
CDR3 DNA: TGTGCCAGCAGCCAAAAGGGACAGACTACTAACTATGGCTACACCTTC
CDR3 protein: CASSQKGQTTNYGYTF

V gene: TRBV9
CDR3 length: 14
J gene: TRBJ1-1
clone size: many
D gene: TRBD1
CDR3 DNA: TGTGCCAGCAGCCCTGACAGGGTGAACACTGAAGCTTTCTTT
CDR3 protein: CASSPDRVNTEAFF

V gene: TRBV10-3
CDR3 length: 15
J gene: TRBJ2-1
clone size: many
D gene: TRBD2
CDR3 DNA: TGTGCCATCAGTGAGTCGGGACTAGCGGGAAACGAGCAGTTCTTC
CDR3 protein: CAISESGLAGNEQFF

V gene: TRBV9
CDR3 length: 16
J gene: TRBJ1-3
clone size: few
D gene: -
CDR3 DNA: TGTGCCAGCAGCGTAGCGTCATGGAGCTCTGGAAACACCATATATTTT
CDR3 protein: CASSVASWSSGNTIYF

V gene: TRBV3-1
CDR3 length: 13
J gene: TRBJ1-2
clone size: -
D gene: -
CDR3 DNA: TGTGCCAGCAGCCAAGAGGACAGCTATGGCTACACCTTC
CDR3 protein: CASSQEDSYGYTF

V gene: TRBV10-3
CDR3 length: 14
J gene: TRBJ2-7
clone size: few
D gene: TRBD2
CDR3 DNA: TGTGCCATCAGCCTAGCGGAGGTGGGTTACGAGCAGTACTTC
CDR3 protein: CAISLAEVGYEQYF

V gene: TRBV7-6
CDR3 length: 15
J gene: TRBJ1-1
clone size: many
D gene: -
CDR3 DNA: TGTGCCAGCAGCTTAGTAGGCGGCGGAAACACTGAAGCTTTCTTT
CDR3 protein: CASSLVGGGNTEAFF